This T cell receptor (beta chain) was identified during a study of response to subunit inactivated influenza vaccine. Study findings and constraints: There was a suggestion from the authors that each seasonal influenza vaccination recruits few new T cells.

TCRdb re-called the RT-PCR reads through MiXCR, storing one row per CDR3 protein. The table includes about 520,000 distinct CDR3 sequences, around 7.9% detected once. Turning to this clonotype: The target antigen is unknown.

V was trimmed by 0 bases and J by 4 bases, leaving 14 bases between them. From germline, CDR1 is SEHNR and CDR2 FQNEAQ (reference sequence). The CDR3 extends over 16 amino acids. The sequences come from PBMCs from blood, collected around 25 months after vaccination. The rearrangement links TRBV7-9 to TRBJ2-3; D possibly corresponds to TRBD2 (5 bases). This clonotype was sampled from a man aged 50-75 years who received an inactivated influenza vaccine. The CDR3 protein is CASSLARRGVADTQYF. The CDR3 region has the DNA TGTGCCAGCAGCTTAGCGCGACGGGGAGTAGCAGATACGCAGTATTTT.